This TCR beta chain was obtained from a study of shared clonotypes between healthy human individuals. Naive CD8 cells, CD45RO-negative and positively selected for CCR7, excluded terminally differentiated effector memory CD45RA+ cells. Several immunoSEQ plates received, in even portions, the genomic DNA of each subset. The method was immunoSEQ multiplex PCR; TCRdb's version includes in-frame clones alone and lacks a portion of them. The table includes around 2.1 million clones, about 92% detected once. Sequences were obtained from naive CD8+ T cells from PBMCs. The TCR sequence derives from a man aged 18-30 years in good health. Some clones in this sample may be carry-over from other donors' samples.

CDR3 region: CASSYSESVYGTPLHF. In DNA, the CDR3 is TGTGCCAGCAGTTACTCAGAGTCAGTCTACGGTACACCCCTCCACTTT. The chain has TRBV6-5 and TRBJ1-6, with unresolved D. Germline V gene sequence: CDR1 MNHEY, CDR2 SVGAGI. The CDR3 has 16 residues. Between the trimmed V and J ends, which lost 0 bases and 11 bases, there was a span of 17 bases.